Listed below are T cell receptor beta chains from one sample, sequenced in a study of blood T cell repertoires in COVID-19. Clones were read by immunoSEQ multiplex PCR, and TCRdb kept only the in-frame ones, dropping some. The repertoire holds about 160,000 clones, roughly 89% seen once, with over 9% in the top ten. Material for sequencing was peripheral blood. All receptors come from a woman in her seventies with COVID-19, enrolled during active disease. Both conserved end residues are part of each CDR3. D genes are given only for firm matches. Rows give clone size only sometimes, using once, few, many, or a class for an expanded clone.

>TRBJ1-1|.|TRBV9|.
CASSVAGGRWTEAFF
TGTGCCAGCAGCGTAGCTGGGGGCCGGTGGACTGAAGCTTTCTTT
>TRBJ2-4|TRBD2|TRBV6-6|.
CASSYSTSGAGKDF
TGTGCCAGCAGTTACTCGACTAGCGGGGCCGGGAAGGACTTC
>TRBJ1-1|TRBD1|TRBV7-2|.
CASSLATGLETEAFF
TGTGCCAGCAGCTTAGCGACAGGGTTAGAGACTGAAGCTTTCTTT
>TRBJ2-2|.|TRBV21-1|.
CASSPPGLAGGPSNGELFF
TGTGCCAGCAGCCCACCGGGACTAGCGGGGGGGCCTTCTAACGGGGAGCTGTTTTTT
>TRBJ2-2|TRBD2|TRBV18|.
CASSPSGGSPGELFF
TGTGCCAGCTCACCCAGCGGGGGCTCCCCCGGGGAGCTGTTTTTT
>TRBJ2-4|.|TRBV5-4|.
CASSFTGTLNIQYF
TGTGCCAGCAGCTTTACAGGGACCTTAAACATTCAGTACTTC
>TRBJ1-1|TRBD1|TRBV27|.
CASSSPRGVAFF
TGTGCCAGCAGTTCCCCCAGGGGGGTGGCTTTCTTT
>TRBJ1-2|TRBD1|TRBV5-1|.
CASSTVTGGVYGYTF
TGCGCCAGCAGCACCGTGACAGGGGGGGTCTATGGCTACACCTTC
>TRBJ1-5|.|TRBV5-5|.
CASSLSGAGVQPQHF
TGTGCCAGCAGCTTGTCAGGGGCAGGAGTTCAGCCCCAGCATTTT
>TRBJ1-5|.|TRBV28|.
CAHCTGGSNQPQHF
TGTGCTCATTGCACCGGGGGGAGCAATCAGCCCCAGCATTTT
>TRBJ2-7|.|TRBV7-2|.
CASSLRSHSDEQYF
TGTGCCAGCAGCTTAAGGAGCCATTCGGACGAGCAGTACTTC
>TRBJ1-2|.|TRBV19|.
CASTEAWAGVGYTF
TGTGCCAGTACCGAAGCCTGGGCGGGGGTCGGCTACACCTTC
>TRBJ2-5|TRBD1|TRBV24-1|.
CATSDLGTGQETQYF
TGTGCCACCAGTGATTTGGGGACAGGTCAAGAGACCCAGTACTTC
>TRBJ1-2|TRBD1|TRBV2|.
CASSGQGIGNYGYTF
TGTGCCAGCAGTGGACAGGGGATAGGGAACTATGGCTACACCTTC
>TRBJ1-2|TRBD1|TRBV6-5|once
CASRPTGGGYTF
TGTGCCAGCAGGCCGACAGGGGGTGGCTACACCTTC
>TRBJ1-2|.|TRBV2|.
CASSELSPGGNYGYTF
TGTGCCAGCAGTGAGTTGAGTCCCGGAGGAAACTATGGCTACACCTTC
>TRBJ2-5|TRBD2|TRBV7-9|once
CASSPRLSGERETQYF
TGTGCCAGCAGCCCCCGACTAAGCGGGGAGCGCGAGACCCAGTACTTC
>TRBJ1-4|.|TRBV7-2|.
CASSLGGREKLFF
TGTGCCAGCAGCTTAGGGGGGAGGGAAAAACTGTTTTTT
>TRBJ2-2|.|TRBV2|.
CASSAVRGKSGELFF
TGTGCCAGCAGTGCGGTGAGGGGGAAATCCGGGGAGCTGTTTTTT
>TRBJ1-4|.|TRBV12-3/TRBV12-4|.
CASTSRTGEKLFF
TGTGCCAGCACCTCAAGAACCGGGGAAAAACTGTTTTTT
>TRBJ2-3|TRBD2|TRBV9|.
CASSPPGLAGQDTQYF
TGTGCCAGCAGCCCCCCGGGACTAGCGGGCCAGGATACGCAGTATTTT
>TRBJ2-7|.|TRBV5-6|.
CASSDLKQENEQYF
TGTGCCAGCAGCGACCTAAAACAGGAGAACGAGCAGTACTTC
>TRBJ2-7|.|TRBV2|.
CASSARGKGYEQYF
TGTGCCAGCAGTGCTAGGGGAAAGGGATACGAGCAGTACTTC
>TRBJ2-1|.|TRBV3-1/TRBV3-2|.
CASSQGWRGPLTSSYNEQFF
TGTGCCAGCAGCCAAGGTTGGCGGGGGCCCCTGACGAGCTCCTACAATGAGCAGTTCTTC
>TRBJ2-5|TRBD2|TRBV3-1/TRBV3-2|.
CASSQGGGDLQTQYF
TGTGCCAGCAGCCAAGGCGGGGGGGACCTGCAGACCCAGTACTTC
>TRBJ1-2|TRBD1|TRBV30|.
CAWNRQGPYGYTF
TGTGCCTGGAACCGACAGGGGCCCTATGGCTACACCTTC
>TRBJ1-6|.|TRBV7-8|.
CASSLDQGPLHF
TGTGCCAGCAGCTTAGACCAGGGGCCCCTCCACTTT
>TRBJ2-3|TRBD2|TRBV28|.
CASSFTSGGLRDTQYF
TGTGCCAGCAGTTTCACTAGCGGGGGACTCCGCGATACGCAGTATTTT
>TRBJ1-2|.|TRBV5-5|.
CASSSSGEGYTF
TGTGCCAGCAGCTCGTCAGGGGAAGGCTACACCTTC
>TRBJ1-4|.|TRBV18|.
CASSPPEGRNEKLFF
TGTGCCAGCTCACCGCCGGAGGGGAGGAATGAAAAACTGTTTTTT
>TRBJ2-3|TRBD2|TRBV2|.
CASSFAGGAVGDTQYF
TGTGCCAGCAGTTTCGCCGGGGGGGCGGTAGGGGATACGCAGTATTTT
>TRBJ1-1|.|TRBV19|.
CASSLGRSEAFF
TGTGCCAGTAGTTTAGGGAGATCTGAAGCTTTCTTT
>TRBJ1-2|TRBD1|TRBV4-1|.
CASSQDITGQQGYGYTF
TGCGCCAGCAGCCAAGATATAACGGGACAGCAGGGCTATGGCTACACCTTC
>TRBJ2-2|TRBD1|TRBV7-9|.
CASSSDRGSPGELFF
TGTGCCAGCAGCAGCGACAGGGGGTCGCCCGGGGAGCTGTTTTTT
>TRBJ2-1|TRBD1|TRBV6-6|.
CASSRQGDNEQFF
TGTGCCAGCAGCCGACAGGGGGACAATGAGCAGTTCTTC
>TRBJ2-1|TRBD2|TRBV19|.
CASSARLAGALTAQFF
TGTGCCAGTAGTGCCCGGTTAGCGGGGGCCCTAACGGCGCAGTTCTTC
>TRBJ2-3|.|TRBV27|.
CASSFFDSDTQYF
TGTGCCAGCAGTTTCTTCGACTCAGATACGCAGTATTTT
>TRBJ2-7|TRBD1|TRBV30|once
CAWGQGLYEQYF
TGTGCCTGGGGACAGGGGTTGTACGAGCAGTACTTC
>TRBJ2-3|TRBD2|TRBV27|.
CASSPQPDSGGFTDTQYF
TGTGCCAGCAGTCCCCAGCCCGACTCGGGGGGGTTCACAGATACGCAGTATTTT
>TRBJ2-2|TRBD2|TRBV27|once
CASSIRGGNTGELFF
TGTGCCAGCAGTATTCGGGGGGGCAACACCGGGGAGCTGTTTTTT
>TRBJ2-7|TRBD1|TRBV5-5|.
CASSLQGSTYEQYF
TGTGCCAGCAGCTTACAGGGGTCAACCTACGAGCAGTACTTC
>TRBJ2-5|.|TRBV6-5|.
CASTVSGWETQYF
TGTGCCAGCACAGTATCAGGCTGGGAGACCCAGTACTTC
>TRBJ2-7|.|TRBV6-6|.
CASSYFGGRSYEQYF
TGTGCCAGCAGTTACTTTGGGGGCAGATCCTACGAGCAGTACTTC
>TRBJ2-1|TRBD2|TRBV20-1|.
CSASRGLAGGLDEQFF
TGCAGTGCTAGTAGGGGACTAGCGGGGGGTCTGGATGAGCAGTTCTTC
>TRBJ2-7|.|TRBV11-3|.
CASNGRRSYEQYF
TGTGCCAGCAACGGCCGGCGGTCCTACGAGCAGTACTTC
>TRBJ2-7|TRBD2|TRBV11-2|.
CASSLAVGTSYEQYF
TGTGCCAGCAGCTTAGCGGTCGGGACTAGTTACGAGCAGTACTTC
>TRBJ1-1|.|TRBV18|once
CASSRMTGHNTEAFF
TGTGCCAGCTCTAGGATGACGGGACATAACACTGAAGCTTTCTTT
>TRBJ1-1|.|TRBV3-1/TRBV3-2|.
CASSQHLKETEAFF
TGTGCCAGCAGCCAACACCTAAAAGAGACTGAAGCTTTCTTT
>TRBJ1-2|.|TRBV12-3/TRBV12-4|.
CASSYMRNYGYTF
TGTGCCAGCAGTTATATGAGGAACTATGGCTACACCTTC
>TRBJ2-5|TRBD1|TRBV18|.
CASSPVGTGRSQETQYF
TGTGCCAGCTCACCAGTGGGGACAGGGAGGTCCCAAGAGACCCAGTACTTC
>TRBJ1-2|.|TRBV11-1|.
CASSPRDRNYGYTF
TGTGCCAGCAGCCCTAGAGACAGAAACTATGGCTACACCTTC
>TRBJ1-5|.|TRBV9|.
CASSVEGLGQPQHF
TGTGCCAGCAGCGTAGAGGGGCTCGGGCAGCCCCAGCATTTT
>TRBJ2-1|TRBD2|TRBV28|.
CASSLSWLAGGNEQFF
TGTGCCAGCAGTTTGTCATGGCTAGCGGGGGGCAATGAGCAGTTCTTC